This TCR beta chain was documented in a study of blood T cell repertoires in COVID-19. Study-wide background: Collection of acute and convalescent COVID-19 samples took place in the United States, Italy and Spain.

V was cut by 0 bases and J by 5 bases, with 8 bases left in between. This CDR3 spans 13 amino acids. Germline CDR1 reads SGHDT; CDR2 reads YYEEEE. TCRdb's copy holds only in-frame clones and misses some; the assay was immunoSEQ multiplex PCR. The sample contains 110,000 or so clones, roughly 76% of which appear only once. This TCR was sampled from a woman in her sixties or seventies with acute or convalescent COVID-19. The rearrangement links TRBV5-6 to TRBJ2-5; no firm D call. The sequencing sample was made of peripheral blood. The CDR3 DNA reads TGTGCCAGCAGCTTGGCTGCTATGGAGACCCAGTACTTC. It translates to CASSLAAMETQYF.